This T cell receptor beta chain emerged from a study of shared clonotypes between healthy human individuals. Germline CDR1 reads MNHEY; CDR2 reads SMNVEV (reference sequence). V shed 5 bases, J shed 3 bases, and the junction held 5 bases outside the gene matches. This CDR3 is 14 amino acids long. Positively selected for CCR7, the CD45RO-negative cells used as naive CD8 cells excluded terminally differentiated effector memory CD45RA+ cells. Assay: immunoSEQ multiplex PCR; the TCRdb copy retains only in-frame clones and omits some. The profile covers nearly 2 million clones, with about 94% appearing a single time and roughly 1% taken by the ten largest.

This chain connects TRBV27 to TRBJ1-1, with TRBD1 identical over 8 bases. Sequenced material: naive CD8+ T cells sorted from blood. The source is a man aged 18 to 29 in good health. The chain's CDR3 is CASSPTGGYTEAFF. For the CDR3, the DNA is TGTGCCAGCAGTCCTACAGGGGGTTACACTGAAGCTTTCTTT.